This T cell receptor beta chain was observed in a study of blood T cell repertoires in COVID-19. The CDR3 loop spans 10 amino acids. Germline lookup yields CDR1 DFQATT and CDR2 SNEGSKA (reference sequence). V was trimmed by 5 bases and J by 8 bases, leaving 9 bases between them. This clone was picked up a small number of times. Generated by immunoSEQ multiplex PCR, the TCRdb table keeps only in-frame clones and is missing some. The repertoire holds approximately 240,000 clones, 83% seen once, with 5.5% in the top ten. This sequence joins TRBV20-1 and TRBJ1-1; the D gene is possibly TRBD1 (6 bases). The TCR originated in a human donor in a cohort sampled during active COVID-19. Sequencing was carried out using peripheral blood. The DNA for the CDR3 is TGCAGTGCTTATGACAGGGAAGCTTTCTTT. Amino acid sequence: CSAYDREAFF.